This T cell receptor (beta chain) was sequenced for a study of CD4 T cells in relation to SARS-CoV-2 and coronaviruses. The wider study: Negative control cultures got HIV-1 Nef peptides or no peptide.

About this clone itself: The antigen is unknown.

The data were produced by immunoSEQ multiplex PCR, yet TCRdb's version contains in-frame clones alone and is incomplete. This table has about 29,000 clones, about 70% appearing once. Study conclusions and caveats: No crossreactivity against non-spike viral proteins was tested here.

V was trimmed by 4 bases and J by 2 bases, leaving 15 bases between them. The CDR3 spans 17 residues. Germline V gene data show CDR1 as MGHRA and CDR2 as YSYEKL. CD4+ T cells from unexposed donors were obtained before the COVID-19 pandemic (2011-2018). Isolation of CD4+ T cells took place after less than twelve days in culture. PBMCs were plated at 1.5 million to 2.5 million per well in IL-2-containing medium. The sequencing input was CD4+ T cells from PBMCs, cultured in vitro. The rearrangement links TRBV4-1 to TRBJ2-6; no reliable D call. The clonotype originates from a human donor in good health. The CDR3 sequence: CASSLLSSKAGANVLTF. DNA of the CDR3: TGCGCCAGCAGCCTGCTCTCCTCTAAGGCTGGGGCCAACGTCCTGACTTTC.